This T cell receptor (beta chain) was recorded in a study of blood T cell repertoires in COVID-19. Trimming cost V 2 bases and J 10 bases, with 14 bases left between them. The CDR3 is made up of 13 amino acids. Germline values: CDR1 MNHEY, CDR2 SVGAGI. Recovery among Cohort 3 donors was established by two negative PCRs, clearance, or symptom resolution. In the original processing: Nucleated cell counts were estimated from reference gene primer amplification. Using immunoSEQ multiplex PCR, the repertoire was profiled, and TCRdb retains in-frame clones only, with some absent. That table furnishes V, J and clone size, whereas the DNA furnished D and trimming. The table shows roughly 150,000 clones, with about 86% occurring only once.

V usage is TRBV6-5 and J usage is TRBJ1-1; D remains unclear. Sequenced material: PBMCs or T cells enriched from blood (not recorded which). The origin of this receptor is a man aged 50-60 years who had recovered from COVID-19. Written as DNA, the CDR3 is TGTGCCAGCAGTTACGGGCGAGAGAGTTCAGCTTTCTTT. Its protein is CASSYGRESSAFF.